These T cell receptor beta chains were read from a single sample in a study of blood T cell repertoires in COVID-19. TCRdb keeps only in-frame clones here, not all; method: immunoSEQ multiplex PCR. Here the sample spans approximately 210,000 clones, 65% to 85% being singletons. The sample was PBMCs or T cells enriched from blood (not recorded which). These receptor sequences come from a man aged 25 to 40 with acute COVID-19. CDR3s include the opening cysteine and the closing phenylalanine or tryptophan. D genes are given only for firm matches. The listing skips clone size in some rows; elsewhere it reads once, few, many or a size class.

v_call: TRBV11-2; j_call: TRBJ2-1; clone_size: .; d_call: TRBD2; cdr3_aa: CASSLPREGQFF; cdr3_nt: TGTGCCAGCAGCTTACCCAGGGAGGGGCAGTTCTTC
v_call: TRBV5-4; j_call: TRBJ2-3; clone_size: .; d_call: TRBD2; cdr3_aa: CATSKGSGGLGGGTDTQYF; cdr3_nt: TGTGCCACCAGCAAGGGGAGCGGGGGCCTCGGGGGAGGCACAGATACGCAGTATTTT
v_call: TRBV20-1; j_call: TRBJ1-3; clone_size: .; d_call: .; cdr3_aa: CSARWGNTIYF; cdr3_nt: TGCAGTGCCCGGTGGGGAAACACCATATATTTT
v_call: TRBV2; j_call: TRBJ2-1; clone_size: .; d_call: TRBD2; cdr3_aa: CASRVSGGAYNEQFF; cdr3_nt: TGTGCCAGCAGGGTTAGCGGGGGGGCCTACAATGAGCAGTTCTTC
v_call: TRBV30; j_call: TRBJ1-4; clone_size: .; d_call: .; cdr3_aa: CAWSVGGHEKLFF; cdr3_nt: TGTGCCTGGAGTGTTGGTGGGCACGAAAAACTGTTTTTT
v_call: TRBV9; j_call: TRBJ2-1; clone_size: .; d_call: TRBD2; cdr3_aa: CASSVEEAGRYNEQFF; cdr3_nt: TGTGCCAGCAGCGTAGAGGAAGCGGGGCGTTACAATGAGCAGTTCTTC
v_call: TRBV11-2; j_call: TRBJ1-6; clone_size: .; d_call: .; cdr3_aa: CASSLDSGHGVGNNSPLHF; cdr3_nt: TGTGCCAGCAGCTTAGATTCAGGGCATGGGGTCGGCAATAATTCACCCCTCCACTTT
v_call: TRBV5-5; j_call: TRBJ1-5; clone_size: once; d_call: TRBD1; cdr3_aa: CASSFTGGGQPQHF; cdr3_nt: TGTGCCAGCAGCTTCACAGGGGGCGGGCAGCCCCAGCATTTT
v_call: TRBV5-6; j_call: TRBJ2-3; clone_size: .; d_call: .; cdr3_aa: CASSFGSIDTQYF; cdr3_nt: TGTGCCAGCAGCTTCGGGTCCATAGATACGCAGTATTTT
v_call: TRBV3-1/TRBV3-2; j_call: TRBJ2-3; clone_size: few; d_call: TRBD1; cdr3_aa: CASVRDRGTDTQYF; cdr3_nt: TGTGCCAGCGTCCGGGACAGGGGCACAGATACGCAGTATTTT